Listed below are T cell receptor beta chains from one sample, sequenced in a study of identical twins. TCRdb re-called the 5' RACE reads through MiXCR, storing one row per CDR3 protein. Seen here are about 490,000 distinct CDR3 sequences, roughly 15% observed once, and the top ten hold around 0.4%. Another study also made use of these data, one on yellow fever vaccine responses in identical twins.

Sequencing was carried out using CD4+ T cells sorted from blood. The receptors were gathered from a woman younger than 35 in good health. Both conserved end residues are trimmed from each CDR3.

V: TRBV6-2/TRBV6-3; J: TRBJ2-3; CDR3: ASSWRGQGADTQY
V: TRBV6-1; J: TRBJ2-1; CDR3: ASSETGRPYNEQF
V: TRBV3-1; J: TRBJ2-3; CDR3: ASSQGSGSSTDTQY
V: TRBV3-1; J: TRBJ2-5; CDR3: ASSLRGEPRETQY
V: TRBV10-3; J: TRBJ1-4; CDR3: AIRGVENGELF
V: TRBV20-1; J: TRBJ2-1; CDR3: SASQGAVEQF
V: TRBV29-1; J: TRBJ2-3; CDR3: SVAAGGRQGQY
V: TRBV3-1; J: TRBJ2-1; CDR3: ASSQTEAEQF
V: TRBV3-1; J: TRBJ2-5; CDR3: ASSYSGGAGETQY
V: TRBV10-3; J: TRBJ2-5; CDR3: AINPLGETQY
V: TRBV11-3; J: TRBJ2-7; CDR3: ASSSLAASSYEQY
V: TRBV6-1; J: TRBJ1-5; CDR3: ASSFNWNQPQH
V: TRBV3-1; J: TRBJ1-1; CDR3: ASSQGPMNTEAF
V: TRBV9; J: TRBJ1-2; CDR3: ASSAETGIYGYT
V: TRBV28; J: TRBJ2-1; CDR3: ASKKAGVGEQF
V: TRBV5-1; J: TRBJ2-2; CDR3: ASSLEGSRFDTGELF
V: TRBV12-5; J: TRBJ2-1; CDR3: ASGPGVREQF
V: TRBV4-1; J: TRBJ2-2; CDR3: ASSQGVGGVTGELF
V: TRBV3-1; J: TRBJ1-6; CDR3: ASSQDPAWRDGTVPLH
V: TRBV12-3/TRBV12-4; J: TRBJ2-1; CDR3: ASSLTREGLQF
V: TRBV12-3/TRBV12-4; J: TRBJ1-2; CDR3: ASSLRAFGYT
V: TRBV3-1; J: TRBJ2-6; CDR3: ASSLSSGRAGGANVLT
V: TRBV20-1; J: TRBJ1-2; CDR3: SARVGQGKAGYT
V: TRBV5-1; J: TRBJ1-1; CDR3: ASSLNWNTEAF
V: TRBV3-1; J: TRBJ1-2; CDR3: ASSRLPRDNFYGYT
V: TRBV9; J: TRBJ2-2; CDR3: ASSVVGAYVDTGELF
V: TRBV5-5; J: TRBJ2-3; CDR3: ASSQQGEADTQY
V: TRBV19; J: TRBJ2-1; CDR3: ASSSSTSGRLYEQF
V: TRBV10-3; J: TRBJ1-4; CDR3: AISVILGEKLF
V: TRBV12-3/TRBV12-4; J: TRBJ2-1; CDR3: ASSFGLALYNEQF
V: TRBV12-3/TRBV12-4; J: TRBJ2-1; CDR3: ASSQELGDNEQF